These 2 T cell receptor beta chains were all obtained from the same sample, sequenced in a study of shared clonotypes between healthy human individuals. TCRdb's copy holds only in-frame clones and misses some; the assay was immunoSEQ multiplex PCR. The sample lists around 610,000 clones, approximately 96% occurring once. Naive CD8 cells comprised CD45RO-negative, CCR7-positively selected cells, excluding terminally differentiated effector memory CD45RA+ cells. The specimen was naive CD8+ T cells sorted from blood. The receptor source for this set is a woman under 40 in good health.

On this clone: This same CDR3 is encoded by further DNA sequences in the sample. The chain recombines TRBV27 with TRBJ2-7, with D perhaps TRBD2 (5 bases). The CDR3 has 14 amino acids. The V end was cut by 3 bases, the J end by 4 bases, with 13 bases between. Germline CDR1 reads MNHEY; CDR2 reads SMNVEV (reference sequence). The CDR3 DNA reads TGTGCCAGCAGTTTCTCAAGCGGTGGGTACGAGCAGTACTTC. It is translated as CASSFSSGGYEQYF.

The chain is built from TRBV7-8 and TRBJ1-1, with D possibly matching TRBD1 (6 bases). CDR1 and CDR2 from the germline V gene are SGHVS and FQNEAQ. V was clipped by 5 bases and J by 0 bases, with 13 bases between them. The CDR3 runs 15 residues. The CDR3 loop is CASSAWGTLNTEAFF. CDR3 in DNA: TGTGCCAGCAGCGCATGGGGGACACTGAACACTGAAGCTTTCTTT. The variable domain in full, completed from reference TRBV7-8 and TRBJ1-1, reads GAGVSQSPRYKVAKRGQDVALRCDPISGHVSLFWYQQALGQGPEFLTYFQNEAQLDKSGLPSDRFFAERPEGSVSTLKIQRTQQEDSAVYLCASSAWGTLNTEAFFGQGTRLTVV.